The following is a T cell receptor beta chain sequence with its context. Its antigen is not known. This entry comes from a study of cytomegalovirus exposure and HLA in healthy donors. Study-level points and caveats: For TCR beta chains, V- and J-gene trimming was later linked to a missense DCLRE1C variant. Associated with HLA alleles at 0.05 false discovery rate in a later analysis were 16,951 TCR beta sequences.

The study sampled nominally healthy donors, though unrecorded immune exposures were likely. This CDR3 spans 13 amino acids. Germline V gene lookup returns CDR1 SNHLY and CDR2 FYNNEI. Deletions cut 11 bases from V and 4 bases from J, with 17 bases between. PCR involved 60 Vbeta and 13 Jbeta primers. Here immunoSEQ multiplex PCR was the method, and the copy in TCRdb shows in-frame clones only, minus some. The top ten hold over 1% of the sample, which has over 110,000 clones, 70% to 75% seen once. The sequenced sample consisted of PBMCs. This clonotype originated in a middle-aged woman in good health and CMV-seronegative. This rearrangement joins TRBV2 to TRBJ1-2; tentatively, D is TRBD1 (6 bases). The CDR3 reads CAGDRPPSYGYTF. The CDR3 DNA reads TGTGCCGGCGACAGGCCCCCATCCTATGGCTACACCTTC.